This T cell receptor (beta chain) was retrieved from a study of regulatory and conventional T cells in RAG deficiency. Genomic DNA came from blood conventional CD4+ T cells gated CD25-low CD127-high. Study-wide points: Shannon entropy fell and Simpson indices rose in RAG-deficient patients.

Concerning this clone itself: The antigen is not known.

Produced via immunoSEQ multiplex PCR; TCRdb's table is partial and in-frame only. This sample carries approximately 48,000 clones, 85% to 90% of them seen once, and the ten largest clones take 0.4% to 0.55%. These data were also reused for a study on regulatory T cells. That paper notes: Amplification used 52 TRBV primers and 13 TRBJ primers.

The receptor was derived from a human donor in good health. The specimen was CD4+ effector T cells sorted from blood.

The CDR3 region has the DNA TGTGCCAGCAGCCCAGCGGGGGGCCCCACAGATACGCAGTATTTT. This translates into CASSPAGGPTDTQYF. J is TRBJ2-3 and V is TRBV11-2; TRBD2 matches 9 bases. V was clipped by 5 bases and J by 2 bases; unmatched bases: 5. The CDR3 runs 15 residues. Germline V gives CDR1 SGHAT, CDR2 FQNNGV.